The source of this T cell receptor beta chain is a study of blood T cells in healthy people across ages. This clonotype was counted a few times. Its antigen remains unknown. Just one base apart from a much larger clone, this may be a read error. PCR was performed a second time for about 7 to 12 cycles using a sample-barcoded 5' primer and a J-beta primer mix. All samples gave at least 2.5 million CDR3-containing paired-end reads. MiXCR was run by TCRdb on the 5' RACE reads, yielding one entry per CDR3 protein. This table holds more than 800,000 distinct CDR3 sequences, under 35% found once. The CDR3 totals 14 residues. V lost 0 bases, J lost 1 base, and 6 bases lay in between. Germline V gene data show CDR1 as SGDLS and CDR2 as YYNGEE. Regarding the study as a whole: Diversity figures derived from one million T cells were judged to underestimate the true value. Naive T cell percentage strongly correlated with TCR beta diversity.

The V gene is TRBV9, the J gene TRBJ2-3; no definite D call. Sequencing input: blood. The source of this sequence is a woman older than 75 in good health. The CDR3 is CASSVVSGTDTQYF. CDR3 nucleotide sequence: TGTGCCAGCAGCGTAGTCTCCGGCACAGATACGCAGTATTTT.